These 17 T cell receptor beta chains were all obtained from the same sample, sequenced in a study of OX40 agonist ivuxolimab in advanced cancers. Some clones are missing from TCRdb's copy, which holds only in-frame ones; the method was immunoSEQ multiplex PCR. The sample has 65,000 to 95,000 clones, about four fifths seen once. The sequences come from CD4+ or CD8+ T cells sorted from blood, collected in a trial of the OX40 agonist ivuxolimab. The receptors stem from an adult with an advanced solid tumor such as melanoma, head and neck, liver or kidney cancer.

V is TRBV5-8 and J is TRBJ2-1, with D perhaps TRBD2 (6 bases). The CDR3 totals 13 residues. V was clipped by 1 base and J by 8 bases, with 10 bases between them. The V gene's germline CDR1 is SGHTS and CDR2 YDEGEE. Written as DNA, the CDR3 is TGTGCCAGCAGCTTGCTTGGGGAGGATGAGCAGTTCTTC. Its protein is CASSLLGEDEQFF.

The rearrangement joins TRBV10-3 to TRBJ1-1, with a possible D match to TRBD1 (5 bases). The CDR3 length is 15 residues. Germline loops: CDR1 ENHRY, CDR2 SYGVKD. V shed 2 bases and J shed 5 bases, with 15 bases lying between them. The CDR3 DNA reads TGTGCCATCAGTGAGACCAGGGATGCGGGGACTGAAGCTTTCTTT. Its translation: CAISETRDAGTEAFF.

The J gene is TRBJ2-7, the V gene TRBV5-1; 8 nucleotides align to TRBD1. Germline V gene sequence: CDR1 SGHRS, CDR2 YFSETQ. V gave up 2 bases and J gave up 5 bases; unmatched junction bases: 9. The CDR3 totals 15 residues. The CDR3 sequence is CASSLSGQGVNEQYF. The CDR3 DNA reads TGCGCCAGCAGCTTATCCGGACAGGGTGTTAACGAGCAGTACTTC. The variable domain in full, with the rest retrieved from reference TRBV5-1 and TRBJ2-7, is KAGVTQTPRYLIKTRGQQVTLSCSPISGHRSVSWYQQTPGQGLQFLFEYFSETQRNKGNFPGRFSGRQFSNSRSEMNVSTLELGDSALYLCASSLSGQGVNEQYFGPGTRLTVT.

The DNA for the CDR3 is TGTGCCAGCAGCAAAGCCGCAATGTACGGTAGCAATCAGCCCCAGCATTTT. Its translation: CASSKAAMYGSNQPQHF. The chain combines TRBV21-1 with TRBJ1-5. TRBV21-1 is a pseudogene locus. This CDR3 region has 17 residues.

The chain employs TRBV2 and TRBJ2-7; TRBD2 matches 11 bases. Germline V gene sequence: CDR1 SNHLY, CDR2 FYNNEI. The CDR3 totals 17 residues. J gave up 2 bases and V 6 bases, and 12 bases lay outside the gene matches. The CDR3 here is CASRSRLAGGFTYEQYF. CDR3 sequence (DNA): TGTGCCAGCAGGAGCAGATTAGCGGGAGGGTTTACCTACGAGCAGTACTTC.

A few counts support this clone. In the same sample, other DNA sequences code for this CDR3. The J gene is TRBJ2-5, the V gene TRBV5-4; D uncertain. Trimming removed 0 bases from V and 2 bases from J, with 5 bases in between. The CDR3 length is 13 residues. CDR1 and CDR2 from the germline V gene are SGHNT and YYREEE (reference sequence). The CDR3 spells CASSLVGQETQYF. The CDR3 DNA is TGTGCCAGCAGCTTGGTTGGTCAAGAGACCCAGTACTTC.

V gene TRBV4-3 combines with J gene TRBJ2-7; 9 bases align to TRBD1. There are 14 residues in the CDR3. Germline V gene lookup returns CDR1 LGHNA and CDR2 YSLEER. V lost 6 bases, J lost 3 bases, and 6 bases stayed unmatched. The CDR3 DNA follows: TGCGCCAGCAGTCCCGGGACAGGGTTCTACGAGCAGTACTTC. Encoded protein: CASSPGTGFYEQYF.

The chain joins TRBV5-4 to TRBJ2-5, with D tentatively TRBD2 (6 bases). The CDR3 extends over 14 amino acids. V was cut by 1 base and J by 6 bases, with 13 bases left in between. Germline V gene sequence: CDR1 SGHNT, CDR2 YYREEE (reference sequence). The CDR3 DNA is TGTGCCAGCAGCTTGCGCGGGAACGGACAGACCCAGTACTTC. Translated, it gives CASSLRGNGQTQYF.

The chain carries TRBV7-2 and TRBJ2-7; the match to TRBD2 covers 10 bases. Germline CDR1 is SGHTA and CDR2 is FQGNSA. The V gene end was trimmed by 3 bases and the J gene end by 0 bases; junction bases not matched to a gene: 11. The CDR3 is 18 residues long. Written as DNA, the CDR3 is TGTGCCAGCAGCTTTGGGGCTAGCGGGAGACTGAGCTCCTACGAGCAGTACTTC. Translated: CASSFGASGRLSSYEQYF.

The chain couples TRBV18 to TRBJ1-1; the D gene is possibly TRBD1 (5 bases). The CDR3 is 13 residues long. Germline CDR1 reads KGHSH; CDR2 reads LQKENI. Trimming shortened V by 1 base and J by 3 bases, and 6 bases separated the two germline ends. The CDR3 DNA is TGTGCCAGCTCACCACGGGGGGACACTGAAGCTTTCTTT. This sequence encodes CASSPRGDTEAFF.

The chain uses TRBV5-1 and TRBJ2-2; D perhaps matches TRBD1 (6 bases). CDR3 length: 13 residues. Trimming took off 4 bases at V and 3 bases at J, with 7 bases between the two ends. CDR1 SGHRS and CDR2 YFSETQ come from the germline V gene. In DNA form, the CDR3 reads TGCGCCAGCAGCAACAGGGACACCGGGGAGCTGTTTTTT. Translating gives CASSNRDTGELFF.

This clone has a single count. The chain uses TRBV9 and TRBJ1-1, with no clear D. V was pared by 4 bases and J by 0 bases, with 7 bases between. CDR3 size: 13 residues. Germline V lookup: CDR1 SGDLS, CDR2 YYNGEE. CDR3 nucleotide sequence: TGTGCCAGCAGCTGGGAGTTGAACACTGAAGCTTTCTTT. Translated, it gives CASSWELNTEAFF.

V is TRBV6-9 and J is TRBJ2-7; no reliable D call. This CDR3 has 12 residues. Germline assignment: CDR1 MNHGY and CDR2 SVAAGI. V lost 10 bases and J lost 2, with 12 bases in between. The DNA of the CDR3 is TGTGCCACCCCACGAGGCACCTACGAGCAGTACTTC. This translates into CATPRGTYEQYF.

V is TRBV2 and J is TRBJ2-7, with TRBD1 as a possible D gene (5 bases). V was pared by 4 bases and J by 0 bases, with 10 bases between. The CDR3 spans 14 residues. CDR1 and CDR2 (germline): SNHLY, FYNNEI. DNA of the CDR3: TGTGCCAGCAGTGGCGCTGACAGCTCCTACGAGCAGTACTTC. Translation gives CASSGADSSYEQYF.

CDR3 region: CASSWSRTPLMEQYF. Here the CDR3 DNA reads TGTGCCAGTAGTTGGAGTCGGACTCCTCTAATGGAGCAGTACTTC. V usage is TRBV19 and J usage is TRBJ2-7, with a weak D call TRBD2 (5 bases). Germline-derived CDR1 and CDR2 are LNHDA and SQIVND (reference sequence). This CDR3 comprises 15 residues. V was clipped by 5 bases and J by 7 bases, with 21 bases between them.

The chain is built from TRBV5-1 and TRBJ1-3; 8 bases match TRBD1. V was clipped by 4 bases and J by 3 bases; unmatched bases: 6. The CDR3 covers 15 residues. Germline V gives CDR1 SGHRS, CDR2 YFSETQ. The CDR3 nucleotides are TGCGCCAGCAGCGAGAGGACAGGGAGTGGAAACACCATATATTTT. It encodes CASSERTGSGNTIYF. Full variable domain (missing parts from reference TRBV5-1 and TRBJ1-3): KAGVTQTPRYLIKTRGQQVTLSCSPISGHRSVSWYQQTPGQGLQFLFEYFSETQRNKGNFPGRFSGRQFSNSRSEMNVSTLELGDSALYLCASSERTGSGNTIYFGEGSWLTVV.

CDR3 amino acids: CASRTRVNTGELFF. CDR3 in DNA: TGTGCCAGTAGAACCAGGGTGAACACCGGGGAGCTGTTTTTT. V is TRBV19 and J is TRBJ2-2, with a weak D call TRBD1 (5 bases). V was shortened by 6 bases and J by 1 base, with 9 bases between the two germline ends. The CDR3 is 14 amino acids. Germline CDR1 LNHDA, CDR2 SQIVND (reference sequence).